The present T cell receptor (beta chain) was sequenced within a study of metastatic and nonmetastatic thyroid tumors (dated by TCRdb to 2019 to 2021). Regarding the research as a whole: For patients with malignant and with benign thyroid disease, the researchers compared repertoires between peripheral blood samples and tumor or nodule tissue samples. Study-level results and caveats: In both blood and tumor samples, TCR beta diversity was reported to be significantly higher in malignant tumors than in benign nodules.

Relative to its sample, this clone is medium-sized (0.01 to 0.1%). Its recognized antigen is unknown. No base quality values were provided; no much bigger clone lies one nucleotide off. The method behind the library was PCR. Instrument on record: Illumina HiSeq 4000. High-throughput sequencing was used to profile the CDR3 region of the TCR beta-chain in every patient. For the original study's pipeline: CDR3 differences across clinicopathological groups were used to build a classifier for discriminating distant-metastatic papillary thyroid cancer patients. The Shannon index was used to assess repertoire diversity, and the Morisita-Horn index was used to assess tumor-blood repertoire similarity. The public sequencing data were trimmed at Q25 with fastp and processed into clonotypes with MiXCR by TCRdb, which kept only in-frame beta chains. TCRdb, rather than the study authors, made the V and J calls. The sample table lists roughly 6,100 clones, less than 20% of them with a count of one. 5.5% to 7% of the sample lies in the top ten.

No treatment had been received by any patient before thyroid surgery. Patient clinical samples collected from 2012 to 2018 were retrospectively analysed using T-cell receptor beta sequencing. The sample consisted of adjacent normal tissue. The receptor's source is a female donor with papillary thyroid cancer or a benign thyroid nodule (not recorded which). Some clones in this sample may be carry-over from other donors' samples.

The CDR3 reads CASSAHRGEGSHEQYF. DNA sequence: TGTGCCAGCAGTGCCCACCGGGGGGAGGGGAGCCACGAGCAGTACTTC. The rearrangement joined TRBV6-1 to TRBJ2-7; 7 of the junction bases match TRBD2. The germline V gene gives CDR1 as MNHNS and CDR2 as SASEGT. There are 16 amino acids in the CDR3, from cysteine to phenylalanine inclusive. Left in the record is the CDR3 DNA by itself, 48 bases read in frame from the first base. Here V drops 4 bases and J drops 5 bases, and the junction holds 14 bases not matched to any gene.